This TCR beta chain was found in a study of cytomegalovirus exposure and HLA in healthy donors. About the research overall: Earlier, 200 million or so T cells were analyzed, and about 120 million unique TCR beta sequences were found among them. The study's findings and limits: Association of a missense DCLRE1C variant with TCR beta V- and J-gene trimming was reported in a later analysis.

With 60 Vbeta and 13 Jbeta primers, the PCR was carried out. Repertoires were generated with immunoSEQ multiplex PCR, while TCRdb's copy carries only in-frame clones and drops some. The sample holds approximately 140,000 clones, more than 75% seen once. As regards this clone: Antigen specificity is unknown.

The CDR3 consists of 15 residues. With 4 bases clipped from V and 2 bases from J, the junction kept 3 bases outside the gene matches. Germline lookup yields CDR1 LNHDA and CDR2 SQIVND (reference sequence). Sequencing was done on a sample of PBMCs. This sequence joins TRBV19 and TRBJ2-3; 10 bases match TRBD2. The TCR comes from a human donor in good health. The CDR3 DNA follows: TGTGCCAGTAGTACCACTAGCGGGAACACAGATACGCAGTATTTT. This translates into CASSTTSGNTDTQYF.